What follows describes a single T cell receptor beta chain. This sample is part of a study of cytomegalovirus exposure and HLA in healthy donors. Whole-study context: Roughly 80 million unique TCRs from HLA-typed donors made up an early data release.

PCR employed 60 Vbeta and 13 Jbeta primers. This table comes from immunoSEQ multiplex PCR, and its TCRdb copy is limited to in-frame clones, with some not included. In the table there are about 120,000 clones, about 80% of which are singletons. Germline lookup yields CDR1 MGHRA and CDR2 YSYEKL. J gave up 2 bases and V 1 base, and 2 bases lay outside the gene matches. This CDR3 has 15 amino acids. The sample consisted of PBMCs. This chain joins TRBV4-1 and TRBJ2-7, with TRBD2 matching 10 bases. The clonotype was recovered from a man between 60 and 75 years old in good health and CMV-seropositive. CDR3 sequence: CASSQAGTSAYEQYF. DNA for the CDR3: TGCGCCAGCAGCCAAGCCGGGACTAGCGCCTACGAGCAGTACTTC.